This T cell receptor beta chain stems from a study of blood T cell repertoires in COVID-19. The data were produced by immunoSEQ multiplex PCR, yet TCRdb's version contains in-frame clones alone and is incomplete. Among about 99,000 clones listed, about four fifths were seen once. The V gene lost 2 bases and the J gene lost 1 base, with 6 bases spanning the gap. Germline CDR1 SGDLS, CDR2 YYNGEE. The CDR3 is made up of 14 amino acids. The sample comprised peripheral blood. The receptor was derived from a human donor in a cohort sampled during active COVID-19. This chain connects TRBV9 to TRBJ2-2; D is unresolved. The CDR3 region has the DNA TGTGCCAGCAGCGTCGGTTGGAACACCGGGGAGCTGTTTTTT. Translated, it gives CASSVGWNTGELFF. Based on the CDR3 plus reference TRBV9 and TRBJ2-2, the full variable domain is DSGVTQTPKHLITATGQRVTLRCSPRSGDLSVYWYQQSLDQGLQFLIQYYNGEERAKGNILERFSAQQFPDLHSELNLSSLELGDSALYFCASSVGWNTGELFFGEGSRLTVL.